These 4 T cell receptor beta chains originate from one sample sequenced in a study of tumor-infiltrating lymphocytes in primary liver carcinoma. From 500 ng of total RNA, TCR beta-specific cDNA was reverse-transcribed using a constant-region primer. Three nested multiplex PCR rounds of slightly modified ARM-PCR generated TCR beta libraries. Running roughly 10 cycles apiece, the first two PCR rounds relied on TRBV1-TRBV30 forward primers together with a C-beta reverse primer. TCRdb re-called the multiplex PCR reads with MiXCR, one entry per CDR3 protein. The profile covers about 50,000 distinct CDR3 sequences, with approximately 80% appearing a single time and roughly 24% taken by the ten largest. From roughly 21-30 mg of unsorted bulk tissue, DNA and RNA were co-extracted together. The sequencing input was liver tumor tissue from sampling region 5. The subset is: tumor region T5, tumor centre. These receptors were taken from a man aged 35 to 55 with primary liver carcinoma and hepatitis B virus infection.

Worth noting for this clonotype: An end of the junction does not agree with germline; a read error may underlie this. The rearrangement uses TRBV5-5 and TRBJ1-1; 11 bases fit TRBD1. The CDR3 consists of 15 residues. Germline V lookup: CDR1 SGHKS, CDR2 YYEKEE (reference sequence). For the CDR3, the DNA is TGTGCCAGCAGCTTGTTCGGGACAGGGGGTACTGAAACTTACTTT. It yields the protein CASSLFGTGGTETYF. Supplemented by reference TRBV5-5 and TRBJ1-1, the full variable domain reads DAGVTQSPTHLIKTRGQQVTLRCSPISGHKSVSWYQQVLGQGPQFIFQYYEKEERGRGNFPDRFSARQFPNYSSELNVNALLLGDSALYLCASSLFGTGGTETYFGQGTRLTVV.

The chain joins TRBV14 to TRBJ2-1; TRBD1 aligns across 9 bases. Germline V gene sequence: CDR1 SGHDN, CDR2 FVKESK. The CDR3 is 17 amino acids. The CDR3 loop is CVTSQEGQGTGYNEQFF. The CDR3 DNA reads TGTGTCACCAGCCAAGAGGGTCAAGGGACAGGGTACAATGAGCAGTTCTTC.

Remarks on this clonotype: The junction and the germline gene differ at one end; a read error may be behind it. The rearrangement links TRBV28 to TRBJ2-3, with D possibly being TRBD1 (6 bases). This CDR3 is built from 14 residues. CDR1 and CDR2 (germline): MDHEN, SYDVKM. The CDR3: CANSLKTGPDTQYF. The CDR3, as DNA: TGTGCCAACAGTTTAAAAACAGGGCCAGATACGCAGTATTTT.

Of note for this clonotype: Compared with germline, one end of the junction differs, possibly owing to a read error. The V call is TRBV6-5, the J call TRBJ2-7; TRBD1 matches at 8 bases. This CDR3 has 14 amino acids. The germline V gene has CDR1 MNHEY and CDR2 SVGAGI. This CDR3 reads CGSSYRGAPTEEYF. For the CDR3, the DNA is TGTGGCAGCAGTTACAGGGGGGCGCCGACCGAGGAGTACTTC.